This TCR beta chain was observed in a study of T cells in Graves' hyperthyroidism and ophthalmopathy. Study conclusions and caveats: Researchers found most expanded thyroid clonotypes above 0.001 in blood as well.

Using RNA transcripts as the source, TCR beta CDR3 regions were amplified. The primer set for the first-round RT-PCR of the TCR CDR3 was HTBI. TCRdb independently ran MiXCR on the multiplex PCR reads; one entry per CDR3 protein. The sample carries approximately 600,000 distinct CDR3 sequences, 20% recorded once. The CDR3 consists of 15 residues. Germline values: CDR1 MNHNS, CDR2 SASEGT. About this clonotype: Its antigen is as yet unknown. Germline and junction disagree at one end, which may indicate a read error.

It was 10 ml of fresh peripheral blood that supplied the PBMCs. V gene TRBV6-1 combines with J gene TRBJ1-3; maybe TRBD1 (6 bases). This clonotype was sampled from a man aged 30 to 39 with Graves' ophthalmopathy. The sample was blood. The CDR3 reads CACSIGQYSGNTIYF. In DNA, the CDR3 is TGTGCCTGCAGCATTGGACAGTACTCTGGAAACACCATATATTTT.